Listed below are T cell receptor beta chains from one sample, sequenced in a study of blood T cell repertoires in COVID-19. Generated by immunoSEQ multiplex PCR, the TCRdb table keeps only in-frame clones and is missing some. The profile shows more than 85,000 clones, 84% of them singletons. The sequencing input was peripheral blood. These receptors came from a man aged 35 to 55 with active or convalescent COVID-19. CDR3s leave out the opening cysteine and the closing phenylalanine or tryptophan. Size values are once, few and many counts, or a class for expanded clones, and some rows have none.

V gene	J gene	clone size	CDR3 protein
TRBV30	TRBJ2-7	-	AWSQAAYEQY
TRBV2	TRBJ2-5	-	ASRELAGAIFQETQY
TRBV19	TRBJ1-5	-	ASTPPGTGSFKQPQH
TRBV7-3	TRBJ2-7	-	WRTGAEQY
TRBV2	TRBJ1-2	-	ASSGERGGGYT
TRBV5-1	TRBJ2-2	-	ASSPRQGNGELF
TRBV24-1	TRBJ1-2	few	ATSDGDRGLGGYT
TRBV19	TRBJ2-3	-	ASSRQGASTDTQY
TRBV7-9	TRBJ1-6	-	ASSPRGSQSPLH
TRBV2	TRBJ2-1	-	ASSEGRTSGGFNEQF
TRBV7-3	TRBJ2-3	-	ASSLPAGGTDTQY
TRBV12-3/TRBV12-4	TRBJ1-6	-	ASSDRANSPLH
TRBV5-4	TRBJ2-3	-	ASSLAGTGTDTQY
TRBV6-1	TRBJ1-6	-	ASSEAEGRRSPLH
TRBV21-1	TRBJ1-2	-	ASSKVGSYGYT
TRBV14	TRBJ1-1	few	ASSQVDIRGDKAF
TRBV5-4	TRBJ2-3	-	ASSQGLAEDTQY
TRBV14	TRBJ1-3	-	ASSQDMGPGYLSGNTIY
TRBV11-2	TRBJ2-3	few	ASSRPDRPSTDTQY
TRBV29-1	TRBJ2-7	-	SVEQGGYEQY
TRBV27	TRBJ2-7	few	ASTRTGKVYEQY
TRBV12-5	TRBJ2-7	-	ASVPADTYEQY